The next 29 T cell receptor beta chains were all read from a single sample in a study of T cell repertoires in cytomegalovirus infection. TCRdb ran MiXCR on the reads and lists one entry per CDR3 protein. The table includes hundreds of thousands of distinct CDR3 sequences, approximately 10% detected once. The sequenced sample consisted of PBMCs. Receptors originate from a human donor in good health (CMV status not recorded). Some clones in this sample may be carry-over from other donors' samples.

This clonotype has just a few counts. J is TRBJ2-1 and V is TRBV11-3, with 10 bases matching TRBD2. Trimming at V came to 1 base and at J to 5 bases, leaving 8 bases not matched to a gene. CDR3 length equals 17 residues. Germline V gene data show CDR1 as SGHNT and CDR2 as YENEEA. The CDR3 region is CASSLVKGLAPDNEQFF. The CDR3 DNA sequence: TGTGCCAGCAGCTTAGTTAAGGGACTAGCGCCAGACAATGAGCAGTTCTTC. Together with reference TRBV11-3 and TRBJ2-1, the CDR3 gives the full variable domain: EAGVVQSPRYKIIEKKQPVAFWCNPISGHNTLYWYLQNLGQGPELLIRYENEEAVDDSQLPKDRFSAERLKGVDSTLKIQPAELGDSAVYLCASSLVKGLAPDNEQFFGPGTRLTVL.

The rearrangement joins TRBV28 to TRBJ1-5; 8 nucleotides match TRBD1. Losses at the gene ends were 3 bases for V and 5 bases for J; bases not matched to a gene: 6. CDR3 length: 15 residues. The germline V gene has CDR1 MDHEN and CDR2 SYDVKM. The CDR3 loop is CASSLDREGDQPQHF. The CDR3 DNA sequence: TGTGCCAGCAGTTTGGACAGGGAAGGGGATCAGCCCCAGCATTTT.

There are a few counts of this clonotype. In nucleotides, the CDR3 is TGTGCCAGCTCACCACCGATGCGACAGTTAAACACCGGGGAGCTGTTTTTT. Translated: CASSPPMRQLNTGELFF. The chain combines TRBV18 with TRBJ2-2; the D gene is possibly TRBD1 (5 bases). This CDR3 region has 17 residues. CDR1 is KGHSH and CDR2 is LQKENI in the germline V gene. Deletions cut 0 bases from V and 2 bases from J, with 13 bases between.

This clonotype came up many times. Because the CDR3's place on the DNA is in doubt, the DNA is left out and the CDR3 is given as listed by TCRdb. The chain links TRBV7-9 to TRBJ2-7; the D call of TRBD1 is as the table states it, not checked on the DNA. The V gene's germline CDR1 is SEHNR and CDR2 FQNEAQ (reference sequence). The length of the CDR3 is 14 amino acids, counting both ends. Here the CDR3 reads CASSPVGTGTGPYF.

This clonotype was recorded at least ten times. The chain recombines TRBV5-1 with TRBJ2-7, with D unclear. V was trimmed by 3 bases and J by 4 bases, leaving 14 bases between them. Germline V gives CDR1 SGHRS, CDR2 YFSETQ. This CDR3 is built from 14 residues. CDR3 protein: CASSSTPPFYEQYF. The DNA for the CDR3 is TGCGCCAGCAGCTCGACACCCCCTTTTTACGAGCAGTACTTC. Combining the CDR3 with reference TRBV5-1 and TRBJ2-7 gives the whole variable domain KAGVTQTPRYLIKTRGQQVTLSCSPISGHRSVSWYQQTPGQGLQFLFEYFSETQRNKGNFPGRFSGRQFSNSRSEMNVSTLELGDSALYLCASSSTPPFYEQYFGPGTRLTVT.

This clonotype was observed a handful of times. The CDR3 DNA reads as TGTGCCACCAGCAGAGATGGGACATTTGATGACACTGAAGCTTTCTTT. Its translation is CATSRDGTFDDTEAFF. The rearrangement uses TRBV15 and TRBJ1-1; D might be TRBD1 (6 bases). CDR1 and CDR2 from the germline V gene are LNHNV and YYDKDF (reference sequence). V was clipped by 0 bases and J by 3 bases, with 14 bases between them. The CDR3 has 16 amino acids. Full variable domain (remainder filled in from reference TRBV15 and TRBJ1-1): DAMVIQNPRYQVTQFGKPVTLSCSQTLNHNVMYWYQQKSSQAPKLLFHYYDKDFNNEADTPDNFQSRRPNTSFCFLDIRSPGLGDTAMYLCATSRDGTFDDTEAFFGQGTRLTVV.

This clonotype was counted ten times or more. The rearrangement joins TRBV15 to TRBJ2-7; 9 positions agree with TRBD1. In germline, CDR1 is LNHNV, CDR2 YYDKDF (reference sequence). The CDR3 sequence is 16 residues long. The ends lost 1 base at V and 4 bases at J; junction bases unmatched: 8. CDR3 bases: TGTGCCACCAGCAGAGTGCGGGACAGGGTTAGGTACGAGCAGTACTTC. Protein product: CATSRVRDRVRYEQYF.

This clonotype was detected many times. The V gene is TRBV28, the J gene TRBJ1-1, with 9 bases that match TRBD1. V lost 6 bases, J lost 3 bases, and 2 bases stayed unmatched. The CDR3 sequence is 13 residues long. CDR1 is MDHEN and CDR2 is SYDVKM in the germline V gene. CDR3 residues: CASRRQGDTEAFF. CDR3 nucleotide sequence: TGTGCCAGCAGACGACAGGGGGACACTGAAGCTTTCTTT. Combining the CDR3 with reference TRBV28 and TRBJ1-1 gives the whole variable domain DVKVTQSSRYLVKRTGEKVFLECVQDMDHENMFWYRQDPGLGLRLIYFSYDVKMKEKGDIPEGYSVSREKKERFSLILESASTNQTSMYLCASRRQGDTEAFFGQGTRLTVV.

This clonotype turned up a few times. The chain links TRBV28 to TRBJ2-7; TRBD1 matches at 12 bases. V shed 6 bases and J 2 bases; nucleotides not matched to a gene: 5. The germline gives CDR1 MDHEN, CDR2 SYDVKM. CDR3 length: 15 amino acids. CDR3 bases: TGTGCCAGCAGCCCGGGACAGGGGGCTCCCTACGAGCAGTACTTC. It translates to CASSPGQGAPYEQYF.

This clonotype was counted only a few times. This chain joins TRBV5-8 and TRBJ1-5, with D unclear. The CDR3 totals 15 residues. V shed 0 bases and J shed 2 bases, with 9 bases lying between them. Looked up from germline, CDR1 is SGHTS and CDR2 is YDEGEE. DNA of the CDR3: TGTGCCAGCAGCTTGGCATCGTCAGGCAATCAGCCCCAGCATTTT. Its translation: CASSLASSGNQPQHF.

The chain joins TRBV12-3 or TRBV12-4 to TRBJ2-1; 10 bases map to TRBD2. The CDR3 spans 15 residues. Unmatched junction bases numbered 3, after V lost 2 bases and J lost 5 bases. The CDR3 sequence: CASSLNLAGDNEQFF. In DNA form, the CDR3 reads TGTGCCAGCAGTTTAAATCTAGCGGGGGACAATGAGCAGTTCTTC.

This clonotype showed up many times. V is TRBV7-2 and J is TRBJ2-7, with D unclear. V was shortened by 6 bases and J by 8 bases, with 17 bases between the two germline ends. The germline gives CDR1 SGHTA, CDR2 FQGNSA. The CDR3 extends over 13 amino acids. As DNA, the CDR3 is TGTGCCAGCAGTCCGGCCCCCCAGGCCCAGCAGTACTTC. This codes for CASSPAPQAQQYF.

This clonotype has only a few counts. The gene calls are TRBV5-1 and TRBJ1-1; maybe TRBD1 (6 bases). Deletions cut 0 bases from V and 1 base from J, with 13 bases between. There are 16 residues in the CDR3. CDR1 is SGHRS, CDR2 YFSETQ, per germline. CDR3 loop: CASSLVMGAGNTEAFF. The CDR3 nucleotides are TGCGCCAGCAGCTTGGTGATGGGGGCGGGGAACACTGAAGCTTTCTTT.

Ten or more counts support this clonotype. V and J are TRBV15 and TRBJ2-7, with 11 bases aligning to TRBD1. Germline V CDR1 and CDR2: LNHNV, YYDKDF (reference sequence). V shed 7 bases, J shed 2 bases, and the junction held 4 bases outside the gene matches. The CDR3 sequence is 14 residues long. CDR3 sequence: CATNPGQGAYEQYF. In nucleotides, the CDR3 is TGTGCCACCAACCCGGGACAGGGGGCCTACGAGCAGTACTTC.

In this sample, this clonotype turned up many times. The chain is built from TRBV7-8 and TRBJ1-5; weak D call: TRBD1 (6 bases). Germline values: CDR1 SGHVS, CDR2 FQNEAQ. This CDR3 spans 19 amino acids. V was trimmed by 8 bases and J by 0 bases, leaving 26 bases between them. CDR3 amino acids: CASDGAEGSQGYSNQPQHF. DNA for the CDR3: TGTGCCAGCGATGGCGCAGAGGGATCCCAGGGGTATAGCAATCAGCCCCAGCATTTT.

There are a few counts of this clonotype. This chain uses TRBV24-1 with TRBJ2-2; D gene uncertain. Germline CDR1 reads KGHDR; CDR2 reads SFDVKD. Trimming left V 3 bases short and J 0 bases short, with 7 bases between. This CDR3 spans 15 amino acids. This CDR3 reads CATSDPETNTGELFF. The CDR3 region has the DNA TGTGCCACCAGTGATCCCGAGACGAACACCGGGGAGCTGTTTTTT.

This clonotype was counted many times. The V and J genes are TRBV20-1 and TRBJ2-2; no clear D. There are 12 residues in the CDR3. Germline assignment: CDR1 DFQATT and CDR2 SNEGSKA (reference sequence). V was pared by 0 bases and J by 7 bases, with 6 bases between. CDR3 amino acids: CSARESHGELFF. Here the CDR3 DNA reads TGCAGTGCTAGAGAATCGCACGGGGAGCTGTTTTTT.

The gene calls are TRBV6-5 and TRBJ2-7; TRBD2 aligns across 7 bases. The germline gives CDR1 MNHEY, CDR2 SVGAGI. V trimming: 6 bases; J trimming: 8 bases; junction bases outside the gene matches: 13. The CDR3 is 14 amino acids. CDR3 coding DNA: TGTGCCAGCAGCAAAGAGGCGGGAGCAAGAAAGCAGTACTTC. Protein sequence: CASSKEAGARKQYF.

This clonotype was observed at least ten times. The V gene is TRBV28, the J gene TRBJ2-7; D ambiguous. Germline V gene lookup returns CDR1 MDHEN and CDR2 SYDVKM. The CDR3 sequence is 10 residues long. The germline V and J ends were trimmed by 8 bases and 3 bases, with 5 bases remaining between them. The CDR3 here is CASQGYEQYF. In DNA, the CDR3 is TGTGCCAGCCAAGGCTACGAGCAGTACTTC.

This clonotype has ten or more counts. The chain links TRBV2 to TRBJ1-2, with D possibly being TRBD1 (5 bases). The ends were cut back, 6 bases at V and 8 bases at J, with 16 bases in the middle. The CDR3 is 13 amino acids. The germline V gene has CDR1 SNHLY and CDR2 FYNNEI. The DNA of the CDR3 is TGTGCCAGCAGGGGGGACGGGAGTTTCGGCTACACCTTC. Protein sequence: CASRGDGSFGYTF.

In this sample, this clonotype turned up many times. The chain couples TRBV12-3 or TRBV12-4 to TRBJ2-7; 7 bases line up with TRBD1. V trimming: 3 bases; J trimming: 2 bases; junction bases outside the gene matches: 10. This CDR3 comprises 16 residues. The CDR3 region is CASSFTPGTDTYEQYF. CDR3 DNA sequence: TGTGCCAGCAGTTTTACTCCCGGGACAGACACCTACGAGCAGTACTTC.

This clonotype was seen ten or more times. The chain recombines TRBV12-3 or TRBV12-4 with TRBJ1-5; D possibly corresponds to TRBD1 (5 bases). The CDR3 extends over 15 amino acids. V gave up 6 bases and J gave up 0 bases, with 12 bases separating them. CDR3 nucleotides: TGTGCCAGCAGCTCACAGGCAAATAGCAATCAGCCCCAGCATTTT. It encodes CASSSQANSNQPQHF.

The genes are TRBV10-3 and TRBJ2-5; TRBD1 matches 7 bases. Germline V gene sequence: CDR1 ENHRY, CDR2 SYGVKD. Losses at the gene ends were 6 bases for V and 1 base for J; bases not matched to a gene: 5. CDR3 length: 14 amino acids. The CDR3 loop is CAIRVTGAQETQYF. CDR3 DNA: TGTGCCATCAGGGTAACAGGGGCCCAAGAGACCCAGTACTTC.

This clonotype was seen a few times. The CDR3, as DNA: TGTGCCAGCAGGCGACAGGGACGCTCTGAAGCTTTCTTT. Its translation: CASRRQGRSEAFF. The chain joins TRBV6-2 or TRBV6-3 to TRBJ1-1, with 7 bases lining up with TRBD1. The CDR3 totals 13 residues. Germline V gives CDR1 MNHEY, CDR2 SVGEGT. Trimming removed 6 bases from V and 6 bases from J; junction bases left unmatched: 7.

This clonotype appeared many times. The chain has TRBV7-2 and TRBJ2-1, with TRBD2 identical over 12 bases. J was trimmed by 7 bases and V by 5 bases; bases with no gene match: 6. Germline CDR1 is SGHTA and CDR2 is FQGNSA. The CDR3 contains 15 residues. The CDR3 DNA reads TGTGCCAGCAGCCCTAGCGGGGGGGGGGGGAATGAGCAGTTCTTC. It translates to CASSPSGGGGNEQFF.

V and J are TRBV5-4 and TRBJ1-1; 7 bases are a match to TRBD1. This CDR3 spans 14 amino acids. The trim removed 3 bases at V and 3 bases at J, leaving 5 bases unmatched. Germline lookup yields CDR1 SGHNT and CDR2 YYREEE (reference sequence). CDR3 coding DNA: TGTGCCAGCAGCTCTCGACAGGGAGACACTGAAGCTTTCTTT. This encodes CASSSRQGDTEAFF.

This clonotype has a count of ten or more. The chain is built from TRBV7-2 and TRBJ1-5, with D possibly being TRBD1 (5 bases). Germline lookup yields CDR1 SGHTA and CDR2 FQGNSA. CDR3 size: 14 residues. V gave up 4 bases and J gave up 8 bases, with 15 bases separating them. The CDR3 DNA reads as TGTGCCAGCAGCTCCGGGACGTCCGGGGAGCCCCAGCATTTT. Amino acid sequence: CASSSGTSGEPQHF. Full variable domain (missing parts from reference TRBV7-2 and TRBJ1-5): GAGVSQSPSNKVTEKGKDVELRCDPISGHTALYWYRQSLGQGLEFLIYFQGNSAPDKSGLPSDRFSAERTGGSVSTLTIQRTQQEDSAVYLCASSSGTSGEPQHFGDGTRLSIL.

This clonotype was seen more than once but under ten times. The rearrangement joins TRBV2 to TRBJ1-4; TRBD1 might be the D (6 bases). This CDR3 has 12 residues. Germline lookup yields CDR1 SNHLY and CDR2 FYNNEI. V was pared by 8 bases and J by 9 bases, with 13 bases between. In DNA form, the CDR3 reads TGTGCCAGCCACATTACAGGGAAAAAACTGTTTTTT. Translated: CASHITGKKLFF.

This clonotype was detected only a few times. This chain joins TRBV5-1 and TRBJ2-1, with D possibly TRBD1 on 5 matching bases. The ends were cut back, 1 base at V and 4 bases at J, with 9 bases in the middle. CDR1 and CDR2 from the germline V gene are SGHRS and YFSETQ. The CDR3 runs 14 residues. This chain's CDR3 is CASSLTTEYNEQFF. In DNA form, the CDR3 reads TGCGCCAGCAGCTTGACGACAGAGTACAATGAGCAGTTCTTC.